Here is one T cell receptor (beta chain) with its context. The V end lost 4 bases, the J end lost 3 bases, and 7 bases lay between the germline ends. Germline-derived CDR1 and CDR2 are SGHAT and FQDESV (reference sequence). This CDR3 has 13 amino acids. Here immunoSEQ multiplex PCR was the method, and the copy in TCRdb shows in-frame clones only, minus some. The sample contains approximately 330,000 clones, about 94% of which appear only once. The source of the sample is a study of brain T cells in children with intractable seizures. Time point here: blood from clinic visit 5 months post-surgery; TSC patient then seizure free.

The sequence was collected from a boy in the first two years of life with tuberous sclerosis and intractable seizures. J is TRBJ2-1 and V is TRBV11-1; D is uncertain. Material: peripheral blood, obtained 5 to 6 months after surgery. CDR3 bases: TGTGCCAGCAGCTCAGGCAGCTACAATGAGCAGTTCTTC. This sequence encodes CASSSGSYNEQFF.